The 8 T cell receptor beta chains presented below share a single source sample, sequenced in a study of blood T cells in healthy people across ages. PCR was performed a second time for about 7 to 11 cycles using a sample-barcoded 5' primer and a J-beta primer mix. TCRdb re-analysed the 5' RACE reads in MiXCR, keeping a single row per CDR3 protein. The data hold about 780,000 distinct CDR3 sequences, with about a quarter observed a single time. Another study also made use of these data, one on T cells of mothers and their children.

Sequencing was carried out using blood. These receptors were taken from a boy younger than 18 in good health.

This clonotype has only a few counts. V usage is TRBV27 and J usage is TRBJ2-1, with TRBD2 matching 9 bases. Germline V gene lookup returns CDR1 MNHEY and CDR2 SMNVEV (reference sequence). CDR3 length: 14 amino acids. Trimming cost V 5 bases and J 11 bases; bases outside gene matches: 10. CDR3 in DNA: TGTGCCAGCAGTCCCGCGGGGGGGCTGCGAAAGCAGTTCTTC. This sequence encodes CASSPAGGLRKQFF.

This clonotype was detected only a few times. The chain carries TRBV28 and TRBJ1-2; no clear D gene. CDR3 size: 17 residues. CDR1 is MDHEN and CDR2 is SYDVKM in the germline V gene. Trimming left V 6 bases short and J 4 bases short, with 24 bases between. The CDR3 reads CASRRPPYRRFGYGYTF. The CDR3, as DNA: TGTGCCAGCAGGCGACCGCCTTACCGTCGGTTCGGCTATGGCTACACCTTC.

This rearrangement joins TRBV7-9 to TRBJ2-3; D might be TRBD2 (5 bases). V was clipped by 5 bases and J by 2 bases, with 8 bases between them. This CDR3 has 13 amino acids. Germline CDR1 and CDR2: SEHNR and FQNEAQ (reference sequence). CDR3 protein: CASSRDYTDTQYF. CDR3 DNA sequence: TGTGCCAGCAGCCGTGACTACACAGATACGCAGTATTTT.

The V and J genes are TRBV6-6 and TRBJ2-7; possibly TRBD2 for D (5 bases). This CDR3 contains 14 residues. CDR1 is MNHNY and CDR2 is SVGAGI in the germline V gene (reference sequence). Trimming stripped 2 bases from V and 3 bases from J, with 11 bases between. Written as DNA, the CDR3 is TGTGCCAGCAGTTACGGCCTGGAGGTCTACGAGCAGTACTTC. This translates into CASSYGLEVYEQYF.

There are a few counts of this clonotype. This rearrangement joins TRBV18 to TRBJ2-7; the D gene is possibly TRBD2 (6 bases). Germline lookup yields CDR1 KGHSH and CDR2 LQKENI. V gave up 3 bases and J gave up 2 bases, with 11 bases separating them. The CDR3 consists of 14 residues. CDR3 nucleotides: TGTGCCAGCTCACCGGAGGGCAGGCCCTACGAGCAGTACTTC. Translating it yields CASSPEGRPYEQYF.

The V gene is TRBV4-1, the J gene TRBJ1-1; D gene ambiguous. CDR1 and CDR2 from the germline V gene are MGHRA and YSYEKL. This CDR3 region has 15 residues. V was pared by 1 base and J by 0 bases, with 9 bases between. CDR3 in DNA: TGCGCCAGCAGCCAAGGAGGCCCCATGAACACTGAAGCTTTCTTT. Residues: CASSQGGPMNTEAFF.

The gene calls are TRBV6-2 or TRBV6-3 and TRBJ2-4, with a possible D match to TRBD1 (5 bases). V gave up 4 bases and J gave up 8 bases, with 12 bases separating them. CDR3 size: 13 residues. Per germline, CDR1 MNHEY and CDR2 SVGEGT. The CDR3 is CASSSDPRDIQYF. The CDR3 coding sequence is TGTGCCAGCAGTTCGGACCCCAGGGACATTCAGTACTTC.

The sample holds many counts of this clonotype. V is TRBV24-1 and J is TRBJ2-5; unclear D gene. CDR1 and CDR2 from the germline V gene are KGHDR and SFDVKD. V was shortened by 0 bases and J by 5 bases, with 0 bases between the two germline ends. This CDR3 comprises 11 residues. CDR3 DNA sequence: TGTGCCACCAGTGATTTGGAGACCCAGTACTTC. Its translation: CATSDLETQYF.